This entry concerns a single T cell receptor beta chain. The antigen is not known. One junction end does not reproduce the germline sequence, and a read error may be involved. Each library started from about 15 ng of total RNA using the QIAseq Immune Repertoire TCR panel. Via MiXCR, TCRdb re-called the reads, giving one row per CDR3 protein. The data show approximately 590 distinct CDR3 sequences, around 8.2% seen once. The data stem from a study of circulating CD8 cells and anti-PD-1 response in melanoma. From live CD3+CD8+TCRalphabeta+ cells, four PD-1 and/or TIGIT subsets were sorted. Germline V gene sequence: CDR1 LGHNT, CDR2 FRNRAP. The CDR3 has 14 amino acids. Notes on the study in general: PD-1 and DPOS subsets showed similar, higher clonality than DNEG. Replicates were generally not done for experiments.

V gene TRBV12-5 combines with J gene TRBJ2-7; TRBD1 or TRBD2 may be the D gene (6 bases each). Source: CD8+ T cells from PBMCs, taken at baseline or after one month of anti-PD-1 therapy (not recorded which). The TCR originated in a human donor with melanoma. The CDR3 nucleotides are TGTGCTAGTGGGCCCGGAGGGGGGTCCTGCGAGCAATACTTC. Its protein product is CASGPGGGSCEQYF.